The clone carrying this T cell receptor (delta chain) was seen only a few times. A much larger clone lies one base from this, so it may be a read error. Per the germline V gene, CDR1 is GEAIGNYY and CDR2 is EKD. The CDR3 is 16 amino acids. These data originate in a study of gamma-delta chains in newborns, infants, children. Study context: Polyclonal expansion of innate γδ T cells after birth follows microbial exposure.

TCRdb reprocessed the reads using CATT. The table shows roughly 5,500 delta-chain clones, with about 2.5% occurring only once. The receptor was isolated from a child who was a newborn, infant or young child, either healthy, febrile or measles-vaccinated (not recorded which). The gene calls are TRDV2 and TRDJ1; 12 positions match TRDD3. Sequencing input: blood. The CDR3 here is CARDVLGDTDTDKLIF. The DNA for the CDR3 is TGTGCCCGTGATGTACTGGGGGATACTGACACCGATAAACTCATCTTT.